This TCR beta chain was sequenced during a study of identical twins. The CDR3 is 15 amino acids. V dropped 0 bases and J dropped 5 bases, with 16 bases sitting between them. Per the germline V gene, CDR1 is SQVTM and CDR2 is ANQGSEA. TCRdb re-derived calls from the 5' RACE reads in MiXCR, one entry per CDR3 protein. This sample has some 1,600,000 distinct CDR3 sequences, with around a third found just once. V gene TRBV29-1 combines with J gene TRBJ1-1; a weak D match, TRBD1 (5 bases). The sequencing input was cord blood. This sequence originates from a newborn girl in good health. Here the CDR3 reads CSVEEGDPYRTEAFF. The DNA of the CDR3 is TGCAGCGTTGAAGAGGGGGACCCGTACAGGACTGAAGCTTTCTTT.